The T cell receptor (beta chain) described here comes from a study of radiation and T cells in renal cell carcinoma. This table comes from immunoSEQ multiplex PCR, and its TCRdb copy is limited to in-frame clones, with some not included. The profile covers 150,000 or so clones, with about nine tenths appearing a single time and roughly 10% taken by the ten largest. Study results and limitations: Without pretreatment biopsies, baseline tumor clonotype presence was undetermined.

The time point was: blood 4 weeks post-SBRT, at nephrectomy. The treatment was: 15 Gy SBRT to primary tumor, nephrectomy 4 weeks later. Nephrectomy followed 15 Gy stereotactic body radiation by 4 weeks. The patient's renal cell carcinoma had clear cell pathology. V was clipped by 0 bases and J by 9 bases, with 12 bases between them. The CDR3 runs to 14 residues. Per germline, CDR1 SGHVS and CDR2 FQNEAQ. Notes on this clone: What it binds is unknown.

The source of this sequence is a woman between 45 and 65 years old with renal cell carcinoma. The rearrangement links TRBV7-8 to TRBJ2-1, with D perhaps matching TRBD2 (6 bases). This specimen consisted of blood, obtained from a patient whose treatment included radiotherapy and nephrectomy. CDR3 region: CASSLAGEASEQFF. The CDR3 nucleotides read TGTGCCAGCAGCTTAGCGGGGGAGGCCAGTGAGCAGTTCTTC.